The clone carrying this T cell receptor beta chain was found many times. The V end was cut by 1 base, the J end by 0 bases, with 3 bases between. The CDR3 is 13 amino acids. CDR1 and CDR2 (germline): MNHEY, SMNVEV (reference sequence). These data originate in a study of early T cells in non-severe SARS-CoV-2 infection. Each single cDNA molecule received a unique molecular identifier. TCRdb processed the 5' RACE reads anew with MiXCR; each CDR3 protein has one entry. This sample yields around 83,000 distinct CDR3 sequences, of which about 9.4% are seen a single time; over 7% belongs to the top ten. The sample was whole blood, taken at baseline. The receptor comes from an adult who was a healthcare worker with PCR-confirmed SARS-CoV-2 infection or an uninfected control (not recorded which). The chain combines TRBV27 with TRBJ1-1; D remains unclear. CDR3 amino acids: CASSLFMNTEAFF. CDR3 nucleotides: TGTGCCAGCAGTTTATTTATGAACACTGAAGCTTTCTTT.